The T cell receptor (beta chain) described here comes from a study of cytomegalovirus exposure and HLA in healthy donors. CDR3 length equals 14 residues. Trimming took 2 bases from V and 1 from J, leaving 8 bases between them. CDR1 and CDR2 (germline): MNHNS, SASEGT. This clone has a handful of counts. The PCR made use of 60 Vbeta and 13 Jbeta primers. Here immunoSEQ multiplex PCR was the method, and the copy in TCRdb shows in-frame clones only, minus some. The sample includes about 150,000 clones, roughly 70% of them seen just once. What was sequenced was PBMCs. V usage is TRBV6-1 and J usage is TRBJ1-1; D remains unclear. This TCR was recovered from a young man in good health and CMV-seronegative. The CDR3 DNA is TGTGCCAGCAGTGAAAGACTTCAGAACACTGAAGCTTTCTTT. Translation: CASSERLQNTEAFF.